This T cell receptor beta chain originates from a study of cytomegalovirus exposure and HLA in healthy donors. Study-level findings and limits: In a later analysis, HLA-associated beta chains showed higher expansion and lower generation probabilities than comparable chains. Most subjects had HLA-A and HLA-B alleles reportedly predicted accurately by TCR beta sequences.

The CDR3 length is 11 residues. V was shortened by 7 bases and J by 4 bases, with 7 bases between the two germline ends. CDR1 LNHDA and CDR2 SQIVND come from the germline V gene (reference sequence). This clone showed up just a few times. Its cognate antigen is unknown. Amplification used 60 Vbeta primers and 13 Jbeta primers. Here immunoSEQ multiplex PCR was the method, and the copy in TCRdb shows in-frame clones only, minus some. Altogether around 150,000 clones are present, over 60% being singletons, with the ten largest covering roughly 13%. The source is a man aged 50-60 years in good health and CMV-seropositive. The chain has TRBV19 and TRBJ1-1; the D is unclear. Sample: PBMCs. CDR3 protein: CASNMATEAFF. CDR3 bases: TGTGCCAGTAACATGGCCACTGAAGCTTTCTTT.